This T cell receptor beta chain comes out of a study of blood T cell repertoires in COVID-19. Deletions cut 5 bases from V and 4 bases from J, with 8 bases between. Germline V gene lookup returns CDR1 MNHEY and CDR2 SMNVEV (reference sequence). The CDR3 is 13 amino acids. Method: immunoSEQ multiplex PCR; TCRdb's copy keeps in-frame clones and lacks some. Here the sample spans 35,000 to 50,000 clones, about 87% being singletons. This chain links TRBV27 with TRBJ2-2; weak D call: TRBD1 (6 bases). Sequencing was done on a sample of peripheral blood. The sequence was obtained from a woman aged 40 to 50 with acute or convalescent COVID-19. This CDR3 is CASSTQGTGELFF. CDR3 sequence (DNA): TGTGCCAGCAGTACACAGGGCACCGGGGAGCTGTTTTTT.